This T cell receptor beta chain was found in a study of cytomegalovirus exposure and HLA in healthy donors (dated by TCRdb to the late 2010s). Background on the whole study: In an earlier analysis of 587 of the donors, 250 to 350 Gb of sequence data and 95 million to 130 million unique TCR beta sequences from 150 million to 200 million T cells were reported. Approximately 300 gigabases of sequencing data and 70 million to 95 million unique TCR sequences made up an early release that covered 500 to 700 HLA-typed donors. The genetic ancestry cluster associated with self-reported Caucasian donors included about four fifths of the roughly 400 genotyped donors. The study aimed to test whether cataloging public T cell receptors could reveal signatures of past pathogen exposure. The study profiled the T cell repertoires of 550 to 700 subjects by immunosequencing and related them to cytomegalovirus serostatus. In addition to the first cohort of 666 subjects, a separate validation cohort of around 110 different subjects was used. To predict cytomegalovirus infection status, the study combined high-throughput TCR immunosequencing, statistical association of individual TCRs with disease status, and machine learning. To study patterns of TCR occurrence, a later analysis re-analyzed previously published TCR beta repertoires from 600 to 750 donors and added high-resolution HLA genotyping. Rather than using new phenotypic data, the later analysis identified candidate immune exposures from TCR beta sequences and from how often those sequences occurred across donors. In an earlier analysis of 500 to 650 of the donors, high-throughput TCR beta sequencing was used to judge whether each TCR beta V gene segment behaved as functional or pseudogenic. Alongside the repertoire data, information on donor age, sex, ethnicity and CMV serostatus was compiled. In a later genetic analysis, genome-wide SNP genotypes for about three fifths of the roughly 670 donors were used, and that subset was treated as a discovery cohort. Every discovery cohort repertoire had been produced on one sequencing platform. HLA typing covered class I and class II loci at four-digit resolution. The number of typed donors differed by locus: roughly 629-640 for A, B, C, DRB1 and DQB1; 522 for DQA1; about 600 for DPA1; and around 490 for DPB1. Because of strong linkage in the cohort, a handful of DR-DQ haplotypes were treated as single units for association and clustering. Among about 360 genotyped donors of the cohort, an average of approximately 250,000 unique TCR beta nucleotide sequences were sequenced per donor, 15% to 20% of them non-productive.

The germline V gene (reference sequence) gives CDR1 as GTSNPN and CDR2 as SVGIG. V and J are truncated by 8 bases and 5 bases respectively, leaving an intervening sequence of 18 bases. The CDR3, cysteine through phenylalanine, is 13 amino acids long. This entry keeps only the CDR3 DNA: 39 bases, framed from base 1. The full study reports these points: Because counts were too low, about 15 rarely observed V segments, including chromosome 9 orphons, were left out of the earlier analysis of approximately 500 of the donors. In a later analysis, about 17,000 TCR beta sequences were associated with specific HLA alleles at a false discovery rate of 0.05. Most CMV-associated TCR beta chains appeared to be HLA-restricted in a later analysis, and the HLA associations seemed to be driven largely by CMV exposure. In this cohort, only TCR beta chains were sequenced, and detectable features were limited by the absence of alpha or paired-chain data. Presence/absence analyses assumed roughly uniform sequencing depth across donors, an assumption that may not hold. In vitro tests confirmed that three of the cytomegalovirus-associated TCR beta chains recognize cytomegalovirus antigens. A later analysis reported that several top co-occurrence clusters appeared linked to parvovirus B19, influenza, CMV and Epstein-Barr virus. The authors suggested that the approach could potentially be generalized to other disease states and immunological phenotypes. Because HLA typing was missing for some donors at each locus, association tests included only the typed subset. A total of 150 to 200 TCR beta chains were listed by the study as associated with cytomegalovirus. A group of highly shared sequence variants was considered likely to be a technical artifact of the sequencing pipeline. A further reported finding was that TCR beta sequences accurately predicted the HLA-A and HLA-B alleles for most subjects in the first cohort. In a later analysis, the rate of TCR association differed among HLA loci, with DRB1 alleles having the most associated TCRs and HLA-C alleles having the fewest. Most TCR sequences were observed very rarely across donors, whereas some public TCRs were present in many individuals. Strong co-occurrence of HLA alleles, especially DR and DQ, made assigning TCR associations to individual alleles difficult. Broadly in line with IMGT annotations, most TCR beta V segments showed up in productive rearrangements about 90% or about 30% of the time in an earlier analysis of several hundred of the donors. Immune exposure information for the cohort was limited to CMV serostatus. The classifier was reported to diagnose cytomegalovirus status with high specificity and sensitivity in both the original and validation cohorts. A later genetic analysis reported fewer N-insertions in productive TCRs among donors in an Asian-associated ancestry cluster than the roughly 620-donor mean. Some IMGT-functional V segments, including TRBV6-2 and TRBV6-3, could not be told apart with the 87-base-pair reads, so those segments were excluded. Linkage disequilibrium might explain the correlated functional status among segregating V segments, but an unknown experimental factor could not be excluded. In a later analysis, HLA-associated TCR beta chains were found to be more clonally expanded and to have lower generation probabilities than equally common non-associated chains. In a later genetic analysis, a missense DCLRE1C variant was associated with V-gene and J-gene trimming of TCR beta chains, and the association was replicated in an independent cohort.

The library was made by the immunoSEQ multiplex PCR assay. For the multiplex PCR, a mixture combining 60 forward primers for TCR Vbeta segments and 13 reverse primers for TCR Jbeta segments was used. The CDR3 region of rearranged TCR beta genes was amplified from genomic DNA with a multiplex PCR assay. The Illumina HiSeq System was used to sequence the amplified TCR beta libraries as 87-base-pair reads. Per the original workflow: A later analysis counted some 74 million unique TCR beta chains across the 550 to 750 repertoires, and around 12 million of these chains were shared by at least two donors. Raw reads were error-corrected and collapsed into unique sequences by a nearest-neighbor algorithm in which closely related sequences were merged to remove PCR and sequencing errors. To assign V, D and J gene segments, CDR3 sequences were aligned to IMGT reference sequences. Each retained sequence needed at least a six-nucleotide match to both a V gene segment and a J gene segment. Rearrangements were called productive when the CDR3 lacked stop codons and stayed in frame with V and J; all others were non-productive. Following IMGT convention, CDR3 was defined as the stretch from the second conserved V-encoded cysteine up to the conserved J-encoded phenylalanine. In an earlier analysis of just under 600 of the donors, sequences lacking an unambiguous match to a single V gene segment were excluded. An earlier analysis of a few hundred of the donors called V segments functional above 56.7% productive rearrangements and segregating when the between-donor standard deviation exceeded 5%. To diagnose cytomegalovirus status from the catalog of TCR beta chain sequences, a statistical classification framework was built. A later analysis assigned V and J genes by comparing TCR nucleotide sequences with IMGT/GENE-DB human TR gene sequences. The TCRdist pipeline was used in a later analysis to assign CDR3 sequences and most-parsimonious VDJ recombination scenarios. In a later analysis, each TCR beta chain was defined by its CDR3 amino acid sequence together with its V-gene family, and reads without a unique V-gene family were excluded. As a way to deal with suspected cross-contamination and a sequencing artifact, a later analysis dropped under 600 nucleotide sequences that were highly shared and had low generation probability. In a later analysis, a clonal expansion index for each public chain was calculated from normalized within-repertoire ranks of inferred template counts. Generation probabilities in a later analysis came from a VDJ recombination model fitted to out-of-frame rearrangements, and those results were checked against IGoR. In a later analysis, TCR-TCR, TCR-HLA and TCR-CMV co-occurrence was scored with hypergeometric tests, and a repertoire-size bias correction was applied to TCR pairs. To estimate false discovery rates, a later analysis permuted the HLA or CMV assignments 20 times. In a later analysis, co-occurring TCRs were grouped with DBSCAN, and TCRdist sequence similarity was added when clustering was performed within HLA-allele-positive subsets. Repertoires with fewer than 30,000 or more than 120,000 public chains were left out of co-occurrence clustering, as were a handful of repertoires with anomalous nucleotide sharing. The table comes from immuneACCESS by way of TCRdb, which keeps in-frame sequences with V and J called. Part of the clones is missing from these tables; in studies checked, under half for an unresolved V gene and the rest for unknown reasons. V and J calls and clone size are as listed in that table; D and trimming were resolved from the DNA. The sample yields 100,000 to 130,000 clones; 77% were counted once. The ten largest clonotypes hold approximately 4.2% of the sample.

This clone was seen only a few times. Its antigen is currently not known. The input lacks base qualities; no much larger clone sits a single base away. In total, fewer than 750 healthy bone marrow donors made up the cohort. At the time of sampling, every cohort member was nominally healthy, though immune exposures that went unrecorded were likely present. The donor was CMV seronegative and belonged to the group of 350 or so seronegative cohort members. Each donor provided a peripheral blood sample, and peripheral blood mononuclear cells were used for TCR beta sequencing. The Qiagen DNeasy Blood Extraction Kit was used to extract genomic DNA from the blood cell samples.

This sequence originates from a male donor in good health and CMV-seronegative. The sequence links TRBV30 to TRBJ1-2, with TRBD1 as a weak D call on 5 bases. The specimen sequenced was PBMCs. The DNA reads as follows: TGTGCCCGTTACCGGGACTCTGGGTATGGCTACACCTTC. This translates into CARYRDSGYGYTF.